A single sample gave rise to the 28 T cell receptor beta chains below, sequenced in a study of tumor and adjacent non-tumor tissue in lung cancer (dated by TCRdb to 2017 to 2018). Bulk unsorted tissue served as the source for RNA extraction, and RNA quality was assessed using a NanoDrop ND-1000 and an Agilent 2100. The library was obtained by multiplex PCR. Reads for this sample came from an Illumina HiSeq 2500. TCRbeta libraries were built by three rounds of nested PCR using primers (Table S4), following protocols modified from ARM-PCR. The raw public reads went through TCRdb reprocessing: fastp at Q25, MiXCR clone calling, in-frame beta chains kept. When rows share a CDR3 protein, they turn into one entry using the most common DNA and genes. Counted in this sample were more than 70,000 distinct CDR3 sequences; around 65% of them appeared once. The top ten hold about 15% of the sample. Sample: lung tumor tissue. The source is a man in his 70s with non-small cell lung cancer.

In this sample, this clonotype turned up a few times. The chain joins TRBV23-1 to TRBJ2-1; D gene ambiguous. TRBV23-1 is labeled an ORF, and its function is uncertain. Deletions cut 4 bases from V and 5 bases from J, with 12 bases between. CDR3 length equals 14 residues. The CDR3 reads CASSLKTLDNEQFF. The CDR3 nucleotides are TGCGCCAGCAGTCTAAAGACGTTGGACAATGAGCAGTTCTTC.

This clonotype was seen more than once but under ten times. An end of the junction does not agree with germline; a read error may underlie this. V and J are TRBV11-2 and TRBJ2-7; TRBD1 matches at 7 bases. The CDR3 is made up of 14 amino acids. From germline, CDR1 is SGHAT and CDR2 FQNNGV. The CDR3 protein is CAISLDYRGGEQHF. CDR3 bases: TGTGCCATCAGCTTAGACTACAGGGGCGGCGAGCAGCACTTC. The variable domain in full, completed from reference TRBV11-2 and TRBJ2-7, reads EAGVAQSPRYKIIEKRQSVAFWCNPISGHATLYWYQQILGQGPKLLIQFQNNGVVDDSQLPKDRFSAERLKGVDSTLKIQPAKLEDSAVYLCAISLDYRGGEQHFGPGTRLTVT.

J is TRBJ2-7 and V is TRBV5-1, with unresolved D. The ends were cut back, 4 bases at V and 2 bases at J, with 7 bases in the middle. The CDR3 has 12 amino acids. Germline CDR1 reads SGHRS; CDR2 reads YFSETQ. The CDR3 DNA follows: TGCGCCAGCAGCCACGGAGCCTACGAGCAGTACTTC. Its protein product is CASSHGAYEQYF.

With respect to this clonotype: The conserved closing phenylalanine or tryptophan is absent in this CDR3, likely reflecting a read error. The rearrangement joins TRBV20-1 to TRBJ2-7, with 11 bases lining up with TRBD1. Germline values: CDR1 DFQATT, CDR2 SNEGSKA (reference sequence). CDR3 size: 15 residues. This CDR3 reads CSARHPGQGVYGQYS. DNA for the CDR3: TGCAGTGCCAGACACCCGGGACAGGGGGTCTACGGGCAGTACTCC.

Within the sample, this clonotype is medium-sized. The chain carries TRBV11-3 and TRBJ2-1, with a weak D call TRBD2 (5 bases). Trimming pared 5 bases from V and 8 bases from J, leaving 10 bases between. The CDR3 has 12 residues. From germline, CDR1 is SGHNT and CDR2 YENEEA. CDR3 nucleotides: TGTGCCAGCAGCCCCGAGGGTGATGAGCAGTTCTTC. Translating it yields CASSPEGDEQFF.

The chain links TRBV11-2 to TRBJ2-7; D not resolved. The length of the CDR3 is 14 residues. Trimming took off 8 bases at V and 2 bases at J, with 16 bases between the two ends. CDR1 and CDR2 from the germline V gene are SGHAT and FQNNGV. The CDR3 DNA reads TGTGCCAGCGGTTTAACGGACGCTGCCTACGAGCAGTACTTC. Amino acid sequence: CASGLTDAAYEQYF.

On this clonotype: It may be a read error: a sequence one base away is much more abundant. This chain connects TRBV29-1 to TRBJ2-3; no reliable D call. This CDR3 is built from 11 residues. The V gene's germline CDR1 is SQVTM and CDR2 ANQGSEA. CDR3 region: CNVGMTDTQYF. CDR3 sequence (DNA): TGCAACGTTGGAATGACAGATACGCAGTATTTT.

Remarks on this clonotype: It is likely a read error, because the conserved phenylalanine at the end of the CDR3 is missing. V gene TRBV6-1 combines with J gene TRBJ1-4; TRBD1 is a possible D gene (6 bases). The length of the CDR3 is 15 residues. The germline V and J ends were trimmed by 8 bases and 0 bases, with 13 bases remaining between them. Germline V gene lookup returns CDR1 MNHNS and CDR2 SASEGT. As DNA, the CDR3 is TGTGCCAGCCTGGACAGATATGCAACTAATGAAAAACTGTTTTCT. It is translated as CASLDRYATNEKLFS.

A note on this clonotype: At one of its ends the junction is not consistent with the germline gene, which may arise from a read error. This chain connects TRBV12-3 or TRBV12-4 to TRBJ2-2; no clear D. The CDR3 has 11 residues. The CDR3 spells CARSRTEELFF. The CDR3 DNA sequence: TGTGCCAGAAGCAGGACCGAGGAGCTGTTTTTT.

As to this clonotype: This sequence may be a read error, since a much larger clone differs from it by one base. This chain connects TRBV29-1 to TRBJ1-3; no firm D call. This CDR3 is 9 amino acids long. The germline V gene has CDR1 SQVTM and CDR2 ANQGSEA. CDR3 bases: TGCAGCGTTGGGAACACCATAAATTTT. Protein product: CSVGNTINF.

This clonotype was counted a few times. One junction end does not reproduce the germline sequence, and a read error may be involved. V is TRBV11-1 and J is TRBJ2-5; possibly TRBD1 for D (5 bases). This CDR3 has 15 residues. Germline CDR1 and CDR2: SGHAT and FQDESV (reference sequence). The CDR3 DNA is TGTGCCAGCAGTCCCCGAGGCAGGGTTTTTGAGACCCGGTACTTC. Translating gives CASSPRGRVFETRYF.

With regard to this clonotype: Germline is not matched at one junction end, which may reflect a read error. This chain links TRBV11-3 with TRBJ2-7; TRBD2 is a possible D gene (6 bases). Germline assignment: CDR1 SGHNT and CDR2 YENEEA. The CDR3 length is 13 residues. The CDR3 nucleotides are TGTACCAGTAGCTTGGAGGGCTGGTCGGAGCAGTATTTC. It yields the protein CTSSLEGWSEQYF.

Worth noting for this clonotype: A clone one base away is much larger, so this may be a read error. As DNA, the CDR3 is TGTGCCAGCAGGTCGGCGGGCAGGGAAAGTCAGTCCCAGCATTTT. Residues: CASRSAGRESQSQHF. The chain uses TRBV12-3 or TRBV12-4 and TRBJ1-5; tentative D call: TRBD1 (5 bases). CDR3 length: 15 amino acids.

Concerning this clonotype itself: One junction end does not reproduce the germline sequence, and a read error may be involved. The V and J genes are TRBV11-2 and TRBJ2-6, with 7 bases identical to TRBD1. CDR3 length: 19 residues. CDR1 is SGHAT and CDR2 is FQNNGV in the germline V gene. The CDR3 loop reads CASDSPRGRGGSGANVLTF. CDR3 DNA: TGTGCCAGCGACTCCCCGAGGGGAAGAGGGGGCTCTGGAGCCAACGTCCTGACTTTC.

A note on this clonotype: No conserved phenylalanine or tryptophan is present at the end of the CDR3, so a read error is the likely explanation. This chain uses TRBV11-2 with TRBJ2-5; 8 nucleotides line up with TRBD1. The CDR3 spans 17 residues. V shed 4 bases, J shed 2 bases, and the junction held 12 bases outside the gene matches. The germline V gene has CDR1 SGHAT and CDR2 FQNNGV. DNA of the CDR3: TGTGCCAGCAGCTCTCACGGACAGGGAAAGCGGCAAGAGACCCAGTACTAC. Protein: CASSSHGQGKRQETQYY.

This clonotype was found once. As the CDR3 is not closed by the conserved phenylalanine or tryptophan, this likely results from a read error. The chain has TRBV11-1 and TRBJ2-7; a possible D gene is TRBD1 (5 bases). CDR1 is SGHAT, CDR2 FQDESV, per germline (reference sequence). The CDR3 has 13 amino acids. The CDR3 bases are TGTGCCAGAAGCTCAAAGACAGACTACGAGCAGTACATC. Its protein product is CARSSKTDYEQYI.

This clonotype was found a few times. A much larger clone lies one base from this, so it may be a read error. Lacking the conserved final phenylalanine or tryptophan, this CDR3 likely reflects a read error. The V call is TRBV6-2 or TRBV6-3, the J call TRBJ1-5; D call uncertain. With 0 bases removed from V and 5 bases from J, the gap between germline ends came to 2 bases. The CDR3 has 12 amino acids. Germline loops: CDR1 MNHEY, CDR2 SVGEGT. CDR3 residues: CASSYSYQPQHL. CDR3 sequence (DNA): TGTGCCAGCAGTTACTCGTATCAGCCCCAGCATCTT.

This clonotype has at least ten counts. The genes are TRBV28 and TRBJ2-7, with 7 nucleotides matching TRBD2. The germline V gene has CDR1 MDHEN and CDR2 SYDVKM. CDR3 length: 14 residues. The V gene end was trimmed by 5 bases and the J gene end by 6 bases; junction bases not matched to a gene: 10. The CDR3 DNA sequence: TGTGCCAGCAGTCAGCGGGGCGCGTCCCTCGAGCAGTACTTC. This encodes CASSQRGASLEQYF.

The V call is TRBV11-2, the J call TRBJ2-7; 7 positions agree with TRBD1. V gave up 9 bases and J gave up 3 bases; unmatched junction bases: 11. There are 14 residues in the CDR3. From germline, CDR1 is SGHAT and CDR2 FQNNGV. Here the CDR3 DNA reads TGTGCCAGTAACGAGGGGGACAGAGACTACGAGCAGTACTTC. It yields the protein CASNEGDRDYEQYF. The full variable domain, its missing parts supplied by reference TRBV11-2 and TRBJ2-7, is EAGVAQSPRYKIIEKRQSVAFWCNPISGHATLYWYQQILGQGPKLLIQFQNNGVVDDSQLPKDRFSAERLKGVDSTLKIQPAKLEDSAVYLCASNEGDRDYEQYFGPGTRLTVT.

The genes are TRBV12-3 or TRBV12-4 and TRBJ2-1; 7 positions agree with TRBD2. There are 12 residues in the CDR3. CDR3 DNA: TGTACTAGCAGTTTCGGGGGGTATGAGCAGTTCTTC. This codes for CTSSFGGYEQFF.

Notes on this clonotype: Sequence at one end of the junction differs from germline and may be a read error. CDR3 coding DNA: TGTACCAGTCTCCGACAGGGGGCGTACAATGAGCAGTTCTTC. This sequence encodes CTSLRQGAYNEQFF. The chain joins TRBV28 to TRBJ2-1, with 10 bases lining up with TRBD1. In germline, CDR1 is MDHEN, CDR2 SYDVKM. CDR3 length equals 14 residues.

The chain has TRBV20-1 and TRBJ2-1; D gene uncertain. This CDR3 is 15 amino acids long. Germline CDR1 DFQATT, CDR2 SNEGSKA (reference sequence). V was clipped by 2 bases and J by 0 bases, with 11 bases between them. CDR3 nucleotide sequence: TGCAGTGCTAGACCGGGCACTCTCTCCTACAATGAGCAGTTCTTC. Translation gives CSARPGTLSYNEQFF.

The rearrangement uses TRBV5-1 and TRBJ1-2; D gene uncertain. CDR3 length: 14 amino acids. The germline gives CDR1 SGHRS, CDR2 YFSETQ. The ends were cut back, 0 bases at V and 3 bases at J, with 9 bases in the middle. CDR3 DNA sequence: TGCGCCAGCAGCTTGGACATTGGCGACTATGGCTACACCTTC. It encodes CASSLDIGDYGYTF.

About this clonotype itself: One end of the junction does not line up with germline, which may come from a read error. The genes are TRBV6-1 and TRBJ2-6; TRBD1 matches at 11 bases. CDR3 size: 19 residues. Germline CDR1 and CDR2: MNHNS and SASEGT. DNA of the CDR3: TGTACCAGCAGTGAAGTAGCAACGGACAGGGGGCATGGGGCCAACGTCCTGACTTTC. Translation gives CTSSEVATDRGHGANVLTF.

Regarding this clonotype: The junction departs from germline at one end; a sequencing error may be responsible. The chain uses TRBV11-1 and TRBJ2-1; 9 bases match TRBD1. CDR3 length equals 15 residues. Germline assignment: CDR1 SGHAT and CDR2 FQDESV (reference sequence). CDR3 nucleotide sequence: TGTGCCAGCAGCTACCGGGACAGGGACTCCAATAAGCAGTTCTTC. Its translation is CASSYRDRDSNKQFF.

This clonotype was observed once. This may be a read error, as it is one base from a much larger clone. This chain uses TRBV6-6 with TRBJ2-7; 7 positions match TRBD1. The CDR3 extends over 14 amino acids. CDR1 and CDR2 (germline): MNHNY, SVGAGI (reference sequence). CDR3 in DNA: TGTACCAGCAGTTCAATCGGACAGGCCTACGAGCAGTACTTC. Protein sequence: CTSSSIGQAYEQYF.

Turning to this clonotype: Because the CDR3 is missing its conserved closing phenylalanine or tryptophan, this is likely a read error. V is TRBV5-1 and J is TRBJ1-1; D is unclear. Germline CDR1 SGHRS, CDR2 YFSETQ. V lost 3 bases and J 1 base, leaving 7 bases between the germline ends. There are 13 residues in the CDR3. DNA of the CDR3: TGCGCCAGCAGCTATCCAGAGAACACTGAAGCTTTCTCT. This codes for CASSYPENTEAFS.

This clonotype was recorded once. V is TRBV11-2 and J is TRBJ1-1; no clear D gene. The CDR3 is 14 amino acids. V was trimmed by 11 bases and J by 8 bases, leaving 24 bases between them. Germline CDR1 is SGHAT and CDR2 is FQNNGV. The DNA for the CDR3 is TGTGCCGGTAGCTTAGATCTGTGCTCTAAAGAAGCTTTCTTT. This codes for CAGSLDLCSKEAFF. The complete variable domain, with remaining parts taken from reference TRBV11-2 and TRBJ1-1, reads EAGVAQSPRYKIIEKRQSVAFWCNPISGHATLYWYQQILGQGPKLLIQFQNNGVVDDSQLPKDRFSAERLKGVDSTLKIQPAKLEDSAVYLCAGSLDLCSKEAFFGQGTRLTVV.